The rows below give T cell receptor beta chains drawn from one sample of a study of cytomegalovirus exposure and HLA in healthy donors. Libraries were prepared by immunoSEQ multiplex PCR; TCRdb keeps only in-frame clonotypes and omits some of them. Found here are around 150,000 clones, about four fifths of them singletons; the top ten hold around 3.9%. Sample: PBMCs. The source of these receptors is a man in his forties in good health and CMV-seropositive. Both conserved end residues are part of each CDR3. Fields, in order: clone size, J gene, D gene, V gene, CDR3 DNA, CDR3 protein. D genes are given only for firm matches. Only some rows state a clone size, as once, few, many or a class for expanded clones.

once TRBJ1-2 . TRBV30 TGTGCCTGGAACCTAGGGGGTCCTAACTATGGCTACACCTTC CAWNLGGPNYGYTF
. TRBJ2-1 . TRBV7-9 TGTGCCAGCAGCCCGCGACTAGGAGGCTTCTACAATGAGCAGTTCTTC CASSPRLGGFYNEQFF
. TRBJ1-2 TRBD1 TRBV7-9 TGTGCCAGCAGCCGACAGGGACATGGCTACACCTTC CASSRQGHGYTF
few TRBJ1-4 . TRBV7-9 TGTTCCAGCAGCTCCATGCGGGAAAAACTGTTTTTT CSSSSMREKLFF
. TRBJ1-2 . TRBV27 TGTGCCAGCAGTTCCTTGGGGACATCAGACTATGGCTACACCTTC CASSSLGTSDYGYTF
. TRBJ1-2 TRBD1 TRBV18 TGTGCCAGCTCATCGTCCACAGGGGACCCCTATGGCTACACCTTC CASSSSTGDPYGYTF
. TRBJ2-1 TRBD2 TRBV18 TGTGCCAGCTCAACGACTAGCGGGAGGGGCCATGAGCAGTTCTTC CASSTTSGRGHEQFF
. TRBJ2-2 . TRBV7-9 TGTGCCAGCAGCTTAAGTCGGGGAAACACCGGGGAGCTGTTTTTT CASSLSRGNTGELFF
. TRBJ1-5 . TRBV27 TGTGCCAGCAGTGGGACTGGGATTAGCAATCAGCCCCAGCATTTT CASSGTGISNQPQHF
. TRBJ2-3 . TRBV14 TGTGCCAGCAGCCCCGGGTTCTATGATACGCAGTATTTT CASSPGFYDTQYF
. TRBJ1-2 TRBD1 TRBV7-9 TGTGCCAGCAGCTCCCGACAGGGGGCCTATGGCTACACCTTC CASSSRQGAYGYTF
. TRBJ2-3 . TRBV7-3 TGTGCCAGCAGCTTAATCGCCGGCGAGTGGCGGGCCAAGGCAGATACGCAGTATTTT CASSLIAGEWRAKADTQYF
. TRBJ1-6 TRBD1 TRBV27 TGTGCCAGCAGTTGGACAGGGAATTCACCCCTCCACTTT CASSWTGNSPLHF
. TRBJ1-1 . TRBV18 TGTGCCAGCTCACCAAGACTCAGGGGCACTGAAGCTTTCTTT CASSPRLRGTEAFF
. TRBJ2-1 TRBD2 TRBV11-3 TGTGCCAGCAGCTCCCGAAGAGGCGGGGGGGCACTCAATGAGCAGTTCTTC CASSSRRGGGALNEQFF
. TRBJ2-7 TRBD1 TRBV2 TGTGCCAGCGGGAGGGACAGGGGGAACGACGAGCAGTACTTC CASGRDRGNDEQYF
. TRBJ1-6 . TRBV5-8 TGTGCCAGCAGCTTGGATGAGCGGCAGAGTCATTCACCCCTCCACTTT CASSLDERQSHSPLHF
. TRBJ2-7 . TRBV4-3 TGCGCCAGCAGCCAAGAGCGGTCCGAGCAGTACTTC CASSQERSEQYF
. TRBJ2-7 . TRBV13 TGTGCCAGCAGCTCACCCCCGGGGGGCAACGAGCAGTACTTC CASSSPPGGNEQYF
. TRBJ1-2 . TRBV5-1 TGCGCCAGCAGCGCCGGGATCTATGGCTACACCTTC CASSAGIYGYTF
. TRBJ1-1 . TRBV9 TGTGCCAGCAGCGTAGATGGGGCACCATCCGAAGCTTTCTTT CASSVDGAPSEAFF
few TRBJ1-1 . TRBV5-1 TGCGCCAGCAGCTTGTTTTCGGAGGGAGATACTGAAGCTTTCTTT CASSLFSEGDTEAFF
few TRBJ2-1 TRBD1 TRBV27 TGTGCCAGCAGTTGGGACAGGGGGGTTGAGCAGTTCTTC CASSWDRGVEQFF
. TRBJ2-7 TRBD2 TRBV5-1 TGCGCCAGCAGCCCACTAGCGGGGACCGAGTACGAGCAGTACTTC CASSPLAGTEYEQYF
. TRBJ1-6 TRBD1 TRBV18 TGTGCCAGCTCACCACAGGCCAGGGGGAAAAATAATTCACCCCTCCACTTT CASSPQARGKNNSPLHF
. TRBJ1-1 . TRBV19 TGTGCCAGTGGGGAGGGCTACACTGAAGCTTTCTTT CASGEGYTEAFF
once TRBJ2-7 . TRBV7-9 TGTGCCAGCACCTTCGCAGGGGTATCCTACGAGCAGTACTTC CASTFAGVSYEQYF
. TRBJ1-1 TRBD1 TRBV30 TGTGCCTGGGTGGGGACAGGGGCCGGGAACACTGAAGCTTTCTTT CAWVGTGAGNTEAFF
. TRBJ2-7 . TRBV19 TGTGCCAGTAGTATAGCCAGGGCCGCCTCCTACGAGCAGTACTTC CASSIARAASYEQYF
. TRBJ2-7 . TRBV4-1 TGCGCCAGCAGCCAAAATACCATGGGACACCAAATCTACGAGCAGTACTTC CASSQNTMGHQIYEQYF
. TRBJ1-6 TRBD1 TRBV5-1 TGCGCCAGCAGCCACGGGACAGGGGAGTCACCCCTCCACTTT CASSHGTGESPLHF
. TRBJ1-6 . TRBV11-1 TGTGCCAGCAGCTTACAGGGCTCCTCACCCCTCCACTTT CASSLQGSSPLHF
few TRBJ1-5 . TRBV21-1 TGTGCCAGCAGCAAACCATCCGGGGGGGGAAAGGAATGGGCTTATCAGCCCCAGCATTTT CASSKPSGGGKEWAYQPQHF
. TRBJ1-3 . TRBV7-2 TGTGCCAGCAGCCCAGGACAGCATAACACCATATATTTT CASSPGQHNTIYF
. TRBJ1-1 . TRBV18 TGTGCCAGCTCAAACAGGATGAACACTGAAGCTTTCTTT CASSNRMNTEAFF
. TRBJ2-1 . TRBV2 TGTGCCAGCAGTGAACAGGGGACCTACAATGAGCAGTTCTTC CASSEQGTYNEQFF
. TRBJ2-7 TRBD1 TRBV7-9 TGTGCCAGCAGCCCCAAAGGACAGGCGTTAACCTACGAGCAGTACTTC CASSPKGQALTYEQYF
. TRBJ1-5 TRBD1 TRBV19 TGTGCCACAAGGGACAGGGGGATGGGCAATCAGCCCCAGCATTTT CATRDRGMGNQPQHF
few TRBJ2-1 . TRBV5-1 TGCGCCAGCAGCTTAGACTCCCGGAACAATGAGCAGTTCTTC CASSLDSRNNEQFF
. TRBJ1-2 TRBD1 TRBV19 TGTGCCAGTAGCCAGAACCGACAGGGGAGGGATGGCTACACCTTC CASSQNRQGRDGYTF
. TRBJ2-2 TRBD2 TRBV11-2 TGTGCCAGCAGCCACTCGGGGGGGTTGGACACCGGGGAGCTGTTTTTT CASSHSGGLDTGELFF
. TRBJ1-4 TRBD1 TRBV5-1 TGCGCCAGCAGCCTGGGACAGGGAGGTGAAAAACTGTTTTTT CASSLGQGGEKLFF
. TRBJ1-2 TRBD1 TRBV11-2 TGTGCCAGCAGCTTTTACGGTCCTGGACAGGGGGCTCGAGGCTACACCTTC CASSFYGPGQGARGYTF
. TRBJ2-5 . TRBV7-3 TGTGCCAGCAGCTCAGTAGGCGGGGCCTCGGGGTCCCAGTACTTC CASSSVGGASGSQYF
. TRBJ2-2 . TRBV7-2 TGTGCCAGCAGCCCCCAACCGAGGGAAAGGGGGAGCACCGGGGAGCTGTTTTTT CASSPQPRERGSTGELFF
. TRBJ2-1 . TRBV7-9 TGTGCCAGCAGCTTAGCGCTGGGGGGTAGACCAGGTGCCTACAATGAGCAGTTCTTC CASSLALGGRPGAYNEQFF
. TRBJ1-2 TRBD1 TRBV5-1 TGCGCCAGCCGCAAAGGACAGGGCTCTCTGAACTATGGCTACACCTTC CASRKGQGSLNYGYTF
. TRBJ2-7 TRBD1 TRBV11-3 TGTGCCAGCAGCTTAGAAGCAGGGGGTGGGGACGAGCAGTACTTC CASSLEAGGGDEQYF
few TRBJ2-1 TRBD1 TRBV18 TGTGCCAGCTCAAGCGGACCGGGACAGGGGTCGGATGAGCAGTTCTTC CASSSGPGQGSDEQFF
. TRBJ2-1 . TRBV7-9 TGTGCCAGCAGCACCAGGGGCTCCTCCTACAATGAGCAGTTCTTC CASSTRGSSYNEQFF
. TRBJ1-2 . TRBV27 TGTGCCAGCAGTTTGCAGGGGATGGGTGGCTACACCTTC CASSLQGMGGYTF